The source of this T cell receptor (beta chain) is a study of human T cells and chemical hapten exposure. About the research overall: 2% DPC was applied to around 2 cm by around 2 cm of upper inner arm skin for sensitization.

Study results and limitations: Those TCRs sitting above 1 in 1000 frequency stayed the same with DPC sensitization.

This clonotype was counted ten times or more. What it binds is unknown. TCRdb itself ran the RACE reads through MiXCR, one entry per CDR3 protein. The sample records about 380,000 distinct CDR3 sequences, 5% to 6.5% being singletons. The sample's time point: pre-sensitization, week 0. This sample's treatment: therapeutic diphenylcyclopropenone sensitization with weekly scalp DPC. Germline assignment: CDR1 SGHDT and CDR2 YYEEEE. The CDR3 has 18 residues. V lost 4 bases, J lost 0 bases, and 13 bases stayed unmatched. The starting material was whole blood, obtained in connection with sensitization to the hapten diphenylcyclopropenone (DPC). This chain connects TRBV5-6 to TRBJ1-3, with TRBD1 matching over 7 bases. The clonotype originates from a woman between 50 and 59 years old with alopecia areata. Some clones in this sample may be carry-over from other donors' samples. CDR3 DNA: TGTGCCAGCAGCCCCCCCAGGGGGGTGAGACTCTCTGGAAACACCATATATTTT. Translated: CASSPPRGVRLSGNTIYF.